The rows below give T cell receptor beta chains drawn from one sample of a study of tumor and adjacent non-tumor tissue in lung cancer. Each CDR3 protein is one row after TCRdb ran MiXCR on the multiplex PCR reads. The table includes more than 70,000 distinct CDR3 sequences, 61% detected once. Sequences were obtained from lung tumor tissue. The receptors derive from a man between 65 and 85 years old with non-small cell lung cancer. Both conserved end residues are trimmed from each CDR3. For some rows the clone size is stated as once, few or many, or as a class when expanded; others skip it.

v_call: TRBV14; j_call: TRBJ2-4; clone_size: many; cdr3_aa: ASSQYGGPPLAKNIQY
v_call: TRBV29-1; j_call: TRBJ2-2; clone_size: .; cdr3_aa: SGGAGTGELS
v_call: TRBV11-2; j_call: TRBJ1-6; clone_size: medium-sized; cdr3_aa: ASSLGGSPYNSPLH
v_call: TRBV7-9; j_call: TRBJ1-5; clone_size: many; cdr3_aa: ASSSTGVPQH
v_call: TRBV10-3; j_call: TRBJ2-7; clone_size: .; cdr3_aa: TISSTLGGRYKQY
v_call: TRBV29-1; j_call: TRBJ2-3; clone_size: .; cdr3_aa: SVVHERLNTDTQY
v_call: TRBV7-8; j_call: TRBJ2-4; clone_size: once; cdr3_aa: TSSLDGHIQY
v_call: TRBV20-1; j_call: TRBJ2-1; clone_size: few; cdr3_aa: SASSGLAGQSSYNEQF
v_call: TRBV11-1; j_call: TRBJ2-5; clone_size: once; cdr3_aa: ASSPRDMVFKTQY
v_call: TRBV29-1; j_call: TRBJ2-6; clone_size: .; cdr3_aa: RVDVSSGAYVLT
v_call: TRBV5-1; j_call: TRBJ2-1; clone_size: .; cdr3_aa: ASSPGTSEADEQF
v_call: TRBV29-1; j_call: TRBJ2-7; clone_size: .; cdr3_aa: NAGGIWGAPYEQY
v_call: TRBV11-2; j_call: TRBJ2-5; clone_size: .; cdr3_aa: AGNSRGQGKRQETQY
v_call: TRBV6-5; j_call: TRBJ2-7; clone_size: .; cdr3_aa: ASCLGLAIYEQY
v_call: TRBV20-1; j_call: TRBJ2-5; clone_size: few; cdr3_aa: SASPFRDRRQETQY
v_call: TRBV20-1; j_call: TRBJ1-5; clone_size: .; cdr3_aa: SAGQGVGFSAQH
v_call: TRBV12-3/TRBV12-4; j_call: TRBJ1-2; clone_size: .; cdr3_aa: ACSLDAITRGGDYT
v_call: TRBV11-2; j_call: TRBJ2-2; clone_size: .; cdr3_aa: AGSLDQLASAGELF
v_call: TRBV20-1; j_call: TRBJ2-2; clone_size: many; cdr3_aa: SARDRRNTGELF
v_call: TRBV11-2; j_call: TRBJ2-3; clone_size: .; cdr3_aa: ASIFSSGRAADTQY
v_call: TRBV5-1; j_call: TRBJ2-7; clone_size: few; cdr3_aa: ASSLQGYPSYEQY
v_call: TRBV28; j_call: TRBJ2-7; clone_size: .; cdr3_aa: ASSLPETGSYEQY
v_call: TRBV6-1; j_call: TRBJ1-4; clone_size: many; cdr3_aa: ASRISGTAIEKLF
v_call: TRBV20-1; j_call: TRBJ2-1; clone_size: .; cdr3_aa: SVRQRGRGDEQF
v_call: TRBV6-1; j_call: TRBJ2-6; clone_size: many; cdr3_aa: ASSDWGLLSGANVLT
v_call: TRBV14; j_call: TRBJ2-5; clone_size: many; cdr3_aa: ASSYLGVQETQY
v_call: TRBV5-4; j_call: TRBJ2-1; clone_size: .; cdr3_aa: ASSPGGGAINEYF
v_call: TRBV10-1; j_call: TRBJ2-7; clone_size: many; cdr3_aa: ASSESGSYEQY
v_call: TRBV11-2; j_call: TRBJ2-1; clone_size: .; cdr3_aa: ASSVKDSYIEQF
v_call: TRBV11-2; j_call: TRBJ1-1; clone_size: .; cdr3_aa: ASSGHCGTIFRETEAS
v_call: TRBV4-1; j_call: TRBJ2-2; clone_size: .; cdr3_aa: ASSQPWGGYGVLF
v_call: TRBV7-9; j_call: TRBJ1-4; clone_size: .; cdr3_aa: ASSPTAGTANEKLF
v_call: TRBV30; j_call: TRBJ1-5; clone_size: .; cdr3_aa: AWGVEGGNQPQH
v_call: TRBV6-1; j_call: TRBJ2-6; clone_size: many; cdr3_aa: ASSEPGGSGANVLT
v_call: TRBV30; j_call: TRBJ2-7; clone_size: .; cdr3_aa: AWSSRPGQALREQY
v_call: TRBV11-3; j_call: TRBJ2-5; clone_size: once; cdr3_aa: ACSSGLGENQY
v_call: TRBV11-2; j_call: TRBJ2-2; clone_size: once; cdr3_aa: ANSSEAVAAGEQF
v_call: TRBV20-1; j_call: TRBJ1-4; clone_size: many; cdr3_aa: SASGVKLF
v_call: TRBV12-3/TRBV12-4; j_call: TRBJ1-2; clone_size: .; cdr3_aa: ASTSPGVRKNYGYT
v_call: TRBV7-9; j_call: TRBJ2-1; clone_size: .; cdr3_aa: ASSLEFGGSRNEQF
v_call: TRBV11-2; j_call: TRBJ2-3; clone_size: .; cdr3_aa: ASSSWAATWSDTQY
v_call: TRBV20-1; j_call: TRBJ2-5; clone_size: .; cdr3_aa: SARVAVGRKTQY
v_call: TRBV28; j_call: TRBJ2-1; clone_size: once; cdr3_aa: SSSPDSHNEQF